This T cell receptor beta chain was obtained from a study of OX40 agonist ivuxolimab in advanced cancers. The wider study: An agonistic human IgG2 monoclonal antibody against OX40 (CD134) was given. Eligibility rules accepted prior anti-PD-1, anti-PD-L1 or anti-CTLA-4 therapy, and 30% to 40% had some.

Findings and limits, study-wide: At 0.1 to 3.0 mg/kg and by week 6, CD4+ and CD8+ T cells in the blood had expanded clonally.

J gave up 5 bases and V 8 bases, and 12 bases lay outside the gene matches. The CDR3 sequence is 14 residues long. In germline, CDR1 is ENHRY, CDR2 SYGVKD. Regarding this clone: Its antigen remains unidentified.

Libraries were prepared by immunoSEQ multiplex PCR; TCRdb keeps only in-frame clonotypes and omits some of them. Found here are about 82,000 clones, around 90% of them singletons; the top ten hold 2% to 2.5%. Patients were excluded for autoimmune disease history or systemic immunosuppression. The clonotype originates from an adult with an advanced solid tumor such as melanoma, head and neck, liver or kidney cancer. The chain is built from TRBV10-3 and TRBJ2-7; TRBD2 matches at 7 bases. The sequencing here drew on CD4+ or CD8+ T cells sorted from blood, taken in a trial of the OX40 agonist ivuxolimab. The CDR3 nucleotides are TGTGCCATCGGTCTGGGCGGGAGTCCCAACGAGCAGTACTTC. Encoded protein: CAIGLGGSPNEQYF.